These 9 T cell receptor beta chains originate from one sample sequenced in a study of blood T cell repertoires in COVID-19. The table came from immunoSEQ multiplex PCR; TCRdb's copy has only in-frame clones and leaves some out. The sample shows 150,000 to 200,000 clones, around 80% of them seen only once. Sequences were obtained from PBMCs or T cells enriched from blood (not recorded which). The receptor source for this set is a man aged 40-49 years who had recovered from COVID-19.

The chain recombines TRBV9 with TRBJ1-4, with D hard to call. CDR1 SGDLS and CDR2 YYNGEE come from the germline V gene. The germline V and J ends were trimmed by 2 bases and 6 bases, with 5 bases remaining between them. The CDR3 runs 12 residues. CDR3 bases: TGTGCCAGCAGCGTCGGGGATGAAAAACTGTTTTTT. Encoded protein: CASSVGDEKLFF.

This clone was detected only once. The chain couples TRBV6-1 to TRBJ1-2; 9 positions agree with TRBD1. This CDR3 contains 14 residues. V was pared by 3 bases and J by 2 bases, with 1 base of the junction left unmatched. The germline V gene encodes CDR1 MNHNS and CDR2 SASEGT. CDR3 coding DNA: TGTGCCAGCAGTGAGGGGACAGGGAACTATGGCTACACCTTC. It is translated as CASSEGTGNYGYTF.

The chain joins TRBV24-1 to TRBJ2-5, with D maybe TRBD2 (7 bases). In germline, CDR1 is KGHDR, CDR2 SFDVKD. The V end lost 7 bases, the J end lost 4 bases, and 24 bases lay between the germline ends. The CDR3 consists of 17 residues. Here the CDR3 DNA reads TGTGCCACCAGCAAGCATGTGGGGGGCAGCGGGGTAGAGACCCAGTACTTC. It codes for CATSKHVGGSGVETQYF.

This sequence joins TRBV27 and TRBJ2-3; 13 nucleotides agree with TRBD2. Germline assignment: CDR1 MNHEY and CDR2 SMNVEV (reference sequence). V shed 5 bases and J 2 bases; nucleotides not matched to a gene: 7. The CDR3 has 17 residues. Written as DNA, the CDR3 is TGTGCCAGCAGTACCGGACTAGCGGGGGTTCTCACAGATACGCAGTATTTT. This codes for CASSTGLAGVLTDTQYF.

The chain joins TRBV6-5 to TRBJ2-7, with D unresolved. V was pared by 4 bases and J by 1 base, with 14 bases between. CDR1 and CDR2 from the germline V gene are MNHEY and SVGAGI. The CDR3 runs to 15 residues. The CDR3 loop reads CASSLHIDNSYEQYV. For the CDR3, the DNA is TGTGCCAGCAGTTTACATATAGACAATTCCTACGAGCAGTACGTC.

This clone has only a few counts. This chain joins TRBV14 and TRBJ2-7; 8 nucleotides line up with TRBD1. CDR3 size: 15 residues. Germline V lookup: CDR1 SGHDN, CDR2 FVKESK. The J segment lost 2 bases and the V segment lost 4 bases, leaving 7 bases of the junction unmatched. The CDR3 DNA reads TGTGCCAGCAGCCGAGCTCAGGACAGGGCCTACGAGCAGTACGTC. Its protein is CASSRAQDRAYEQYV.

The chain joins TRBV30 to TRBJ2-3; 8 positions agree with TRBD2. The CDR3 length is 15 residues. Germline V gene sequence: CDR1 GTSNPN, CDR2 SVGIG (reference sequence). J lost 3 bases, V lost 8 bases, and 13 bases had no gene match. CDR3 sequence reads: CAAGAGSGGTDTQYF. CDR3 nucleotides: TGTGCCGCCGGTGCCGGATCGGGGGGGACAGATACGCAGTATTTT.

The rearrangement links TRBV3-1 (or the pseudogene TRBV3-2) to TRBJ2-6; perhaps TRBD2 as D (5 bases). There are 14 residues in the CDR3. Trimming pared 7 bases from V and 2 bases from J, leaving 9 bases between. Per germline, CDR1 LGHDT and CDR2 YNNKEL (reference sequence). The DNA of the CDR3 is TGTGCCAGCAACGGCGGGCCTGGGGCCAACGTCCTGACTTTC. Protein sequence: CASNGGPGANVLTF.

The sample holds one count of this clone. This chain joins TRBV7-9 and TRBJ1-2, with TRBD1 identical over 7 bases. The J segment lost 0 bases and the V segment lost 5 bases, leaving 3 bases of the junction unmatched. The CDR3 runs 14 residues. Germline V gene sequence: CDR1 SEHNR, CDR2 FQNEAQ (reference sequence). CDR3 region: CASSGDSTNYGYTF. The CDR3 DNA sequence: TGTGCCAGCAGCGGGGACAGTACTAACTATGGCTACACCTTC.